This T cell receptor (beta chain) was documented in a study of read filtering for tumor transcriptome and immune sequencing. Overall study context: By R-ISS, stages I, II and III held about 8, 16 and 7 patients.

The CDR3 is 14 amino acids. Germline V lookup: CDR1 MDHEN, CDR2 SYDVKM. Every patient had bone marrow sampled while the disease was active. As to this clonotype: Its antigen remains unknown. The junction departs from germline at one end; a sequencing error may be responsible.

This library used approximately 0.4 ug RNA and molecular barcoded adaptors spanning alpha/delta and beta/gamma chains. One entry per CDR3 protein results from TCRdb running MiXCR on the reads. The sample has about 46,000 distinct CDR3 sequences; around 20% are singletons. Whole-study results and caveats: RNA-seq captured clonotypes less deeply and reliably than IR-seq.

The receptor's source is a donor at least 40 years old with multiple myeloma. Material: a population of CD138-negative cells sorted from bone marrow. The V gene is TRBV28, the J gene TRBJ2-7; possibly TRBD1 for D (6 bases). CDR3 in DNA: TGCGCCAGCAGTTTGGAGGCAGGGGCCTACGAGCAGTACTTC. Translated, it gives CASSLEAGAYEQYF.